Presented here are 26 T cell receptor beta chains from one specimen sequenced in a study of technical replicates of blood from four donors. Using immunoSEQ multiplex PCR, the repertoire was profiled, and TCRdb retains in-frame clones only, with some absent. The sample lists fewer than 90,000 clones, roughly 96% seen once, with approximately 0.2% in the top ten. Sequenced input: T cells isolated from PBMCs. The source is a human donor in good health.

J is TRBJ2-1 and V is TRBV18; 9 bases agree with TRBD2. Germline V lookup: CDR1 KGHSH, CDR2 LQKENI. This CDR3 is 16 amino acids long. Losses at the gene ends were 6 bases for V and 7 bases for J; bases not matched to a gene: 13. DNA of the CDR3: TGTGCCAGCTCGAGGCTTTCCGGGACTAGCATAAATGAGCAGTTCTTC. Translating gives CASSRLSGTSINEQFF.

This chain's CDR3 is CASSRGGKDQPQHF. CDR3 DNA: TGCGCCAGCAGCCGGGGCGGGAAAGATCAGCCCCAGCATTTT. This sequence joins TRBV4-1 and TRBJ1-5, with D perhaps TRBD1 (5 bases). Per germline, CDR1 MGHRA and CDR2 YSYEKL. V shed 4 bases and J shed 5 bases, with 12 bases lying between them. CDR3 length: 14 amino acids.

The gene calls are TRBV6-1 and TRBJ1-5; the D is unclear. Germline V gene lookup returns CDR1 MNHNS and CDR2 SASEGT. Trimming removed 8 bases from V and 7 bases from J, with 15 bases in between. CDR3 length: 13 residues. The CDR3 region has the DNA TGTGCCAGCCTACTGGGAGGGCGGCAGCCCCAGCATTTT. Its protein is CASLLGGRQPQHF.

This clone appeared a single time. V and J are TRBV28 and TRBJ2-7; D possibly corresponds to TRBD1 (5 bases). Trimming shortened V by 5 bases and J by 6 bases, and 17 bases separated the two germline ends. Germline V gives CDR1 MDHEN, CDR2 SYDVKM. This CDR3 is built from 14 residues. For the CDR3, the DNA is TGTGCCAGCAGTCCGCCAAACCAGGGTCGCGAGCAGTACTTC. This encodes CASSPPNQGREQYF. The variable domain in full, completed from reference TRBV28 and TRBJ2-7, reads DVKVTQSSRYLVKRTGEKVFLECVQDMDHENMFWYRQDPGLGLRLIYFSYDVKMKEKGDIPEGYSVSREKKERFSLILESASTNQTSMYLCASSPPNQGREQYFGPGTRLTVT.

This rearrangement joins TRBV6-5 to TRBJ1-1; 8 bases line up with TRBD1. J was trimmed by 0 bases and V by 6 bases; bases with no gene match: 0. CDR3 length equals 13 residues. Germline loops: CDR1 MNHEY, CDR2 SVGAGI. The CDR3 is CASRDRVNTEAFF. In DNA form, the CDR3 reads TGTGCCAGCAGGGACAGGGTGAACACTGAAGCTTTCTTT.

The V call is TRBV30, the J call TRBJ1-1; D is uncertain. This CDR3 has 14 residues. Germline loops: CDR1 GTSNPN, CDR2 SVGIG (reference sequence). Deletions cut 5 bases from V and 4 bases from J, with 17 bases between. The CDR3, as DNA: TGTGCCTGGCGTAGGAACCTGAGGAGCACTGAAGCTTTCTTT. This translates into CAWRRNLRSTEAFF.

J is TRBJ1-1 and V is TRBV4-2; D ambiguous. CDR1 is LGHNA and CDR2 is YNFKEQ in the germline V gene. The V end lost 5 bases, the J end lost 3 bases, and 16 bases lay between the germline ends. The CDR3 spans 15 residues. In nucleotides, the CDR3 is TGTGCCAGCAGCAACCGCACTACGGGTTACACTGAAGCTTTCTTT. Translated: CASSNRTTGYTEAFF.

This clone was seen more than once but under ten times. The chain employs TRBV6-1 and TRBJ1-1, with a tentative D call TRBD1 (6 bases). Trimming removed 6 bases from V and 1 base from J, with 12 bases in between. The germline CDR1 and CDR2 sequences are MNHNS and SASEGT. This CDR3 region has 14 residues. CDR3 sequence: CASRKGDTNTEAFF. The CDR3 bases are TGTGCCAGCAGGAAGGGGGACACGAACACTGAAGCTTTCTTT.

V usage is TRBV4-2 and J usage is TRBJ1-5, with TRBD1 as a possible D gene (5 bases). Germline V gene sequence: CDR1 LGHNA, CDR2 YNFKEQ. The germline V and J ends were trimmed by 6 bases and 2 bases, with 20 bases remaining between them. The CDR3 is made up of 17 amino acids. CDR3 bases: TGTGCCAGCAGTTCAATGGCAGGGCGAGTGGGCAATCAGCCCCAGCATTTT. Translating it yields CASSSMAGRVGNQPQHF.

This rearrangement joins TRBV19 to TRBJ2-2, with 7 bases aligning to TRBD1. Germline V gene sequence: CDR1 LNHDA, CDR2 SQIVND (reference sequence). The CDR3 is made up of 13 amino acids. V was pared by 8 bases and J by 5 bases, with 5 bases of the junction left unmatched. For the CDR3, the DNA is TGTGCCAGTTTAACGACAGGGACCGGGGAGCTGTTTTTT. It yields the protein CASLTTGTGELFF. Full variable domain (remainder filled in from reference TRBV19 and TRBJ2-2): DGGITQSPKYLFRKEGQNVTLSCEQNLNHDAMYWYRQDPGQGLRLIYYSQIVNDFQKGDIAEGYSVSREKKESFPLTVTSAQKNPTAFYLCASLTTGTGELFFGEGSRLTVL.

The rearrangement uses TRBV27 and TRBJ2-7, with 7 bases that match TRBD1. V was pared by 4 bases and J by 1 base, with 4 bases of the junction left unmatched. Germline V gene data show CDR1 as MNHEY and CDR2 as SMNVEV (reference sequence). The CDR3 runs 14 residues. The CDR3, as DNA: TGTGCCAGCAGTTCCGGGACAGCTTCCTACGAGCAGTACTTC. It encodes CASSSGTASYEQYF.

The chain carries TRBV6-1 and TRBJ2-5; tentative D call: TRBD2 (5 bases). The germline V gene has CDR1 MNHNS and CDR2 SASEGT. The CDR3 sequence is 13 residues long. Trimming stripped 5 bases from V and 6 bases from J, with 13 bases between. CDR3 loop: CASSWEPAKTQYF. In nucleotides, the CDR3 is TGTGCCAGCAGTTGGGAGCCTGCTAAGACCCAGTACTTC.

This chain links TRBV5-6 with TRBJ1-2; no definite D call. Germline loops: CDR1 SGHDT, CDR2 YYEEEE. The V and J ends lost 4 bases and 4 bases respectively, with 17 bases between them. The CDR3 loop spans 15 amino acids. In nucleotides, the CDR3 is TGTGCCAGCAGCGCCGAGGGAATGGACCTCTATGGCTACACCTTC. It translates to CASSAEGMDLYGYTF. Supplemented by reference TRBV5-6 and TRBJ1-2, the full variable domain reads DAGVTQSPTHLIKTRGQQVTLRCSPKSGHDTVSWYQQALGQGPQFIFQYYEEEERQRGNFPDRFSGHQFPNYSSELNVNALLLGDSALYLCASSAEGMDLYGYTFGSGTRLTVV.

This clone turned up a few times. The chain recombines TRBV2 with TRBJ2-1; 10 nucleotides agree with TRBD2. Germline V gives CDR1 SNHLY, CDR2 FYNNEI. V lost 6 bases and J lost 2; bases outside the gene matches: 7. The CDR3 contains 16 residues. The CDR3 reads CASSEWTSGAYNEQFF. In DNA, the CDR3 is TGTGCCAGCAGCGAATGGACTAGCGGCGCCTACAATGAGCAGTTCTTC.

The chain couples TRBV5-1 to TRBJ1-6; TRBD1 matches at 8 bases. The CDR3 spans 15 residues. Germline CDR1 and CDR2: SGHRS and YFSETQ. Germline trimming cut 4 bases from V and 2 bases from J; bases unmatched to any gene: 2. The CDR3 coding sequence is TGCGCCAGCAGCAAGACAGGGGCCTATAATTCACCCCTCCACTTT. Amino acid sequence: CASSKTGAYNSPLHF.

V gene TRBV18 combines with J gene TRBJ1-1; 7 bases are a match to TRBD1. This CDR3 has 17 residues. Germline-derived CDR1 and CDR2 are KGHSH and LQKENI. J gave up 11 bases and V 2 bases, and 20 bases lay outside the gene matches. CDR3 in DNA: TGTGCCAGCTCACCAATGGAATTTCAGGGGGGATCGGTTGGGGCTTTCTTT. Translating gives CASSPMEFQGGSVGAFF. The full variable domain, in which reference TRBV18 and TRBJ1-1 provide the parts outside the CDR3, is NAGVMQNPRHLVRRRGQEARLRCSPMKGHSHVYWYRQLPEEGLKFMVYLQKENIIDESGMPKERFSAEFPKEGPSILRIQQVVRGDSAAYFCASSPMEFQGGSVGAFFGQGTRLTVV.

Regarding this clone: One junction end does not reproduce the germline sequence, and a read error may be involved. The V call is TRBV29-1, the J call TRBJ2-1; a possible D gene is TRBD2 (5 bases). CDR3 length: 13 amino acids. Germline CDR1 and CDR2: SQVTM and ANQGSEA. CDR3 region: CSVVAGGYGEQLF. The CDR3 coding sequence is TGCAGCGTTGTAGCTGGCGGGTACGGTGAGCAGCTCTTC.

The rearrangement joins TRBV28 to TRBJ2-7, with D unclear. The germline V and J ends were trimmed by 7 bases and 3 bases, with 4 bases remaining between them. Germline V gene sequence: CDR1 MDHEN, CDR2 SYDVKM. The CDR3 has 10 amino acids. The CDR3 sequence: CASTNYEQYF. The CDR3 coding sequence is TGTGCCAGCACCAACTACGAGCAGTACTTC.

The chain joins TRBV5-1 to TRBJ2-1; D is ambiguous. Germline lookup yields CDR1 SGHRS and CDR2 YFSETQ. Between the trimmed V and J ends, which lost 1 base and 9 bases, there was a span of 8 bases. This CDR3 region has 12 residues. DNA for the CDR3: TGCGCCAGCAGCTTGCCCCCTAGTGAGCAGTTCTTC. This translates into CASSLPPSEQFF.

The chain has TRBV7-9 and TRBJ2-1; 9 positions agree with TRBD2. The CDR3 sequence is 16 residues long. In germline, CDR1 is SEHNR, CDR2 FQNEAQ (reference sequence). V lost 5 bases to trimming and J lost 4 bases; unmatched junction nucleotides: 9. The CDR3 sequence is CASSRSPSGAYNEQFF. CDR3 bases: TGTGCCAGCAGCCGAAGCCCTAGCGGGGCATACAATGAGCAGTTCTTC.

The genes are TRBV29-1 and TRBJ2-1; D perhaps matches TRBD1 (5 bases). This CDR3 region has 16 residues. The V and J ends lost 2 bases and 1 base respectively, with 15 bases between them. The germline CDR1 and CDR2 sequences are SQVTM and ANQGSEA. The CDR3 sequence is CSVEPSRVGSYNEQFF. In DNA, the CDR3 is TGCAGCGTTGAACCTTCCAGGGTGGGATCCTACAATGAGCAGTTCTTC.

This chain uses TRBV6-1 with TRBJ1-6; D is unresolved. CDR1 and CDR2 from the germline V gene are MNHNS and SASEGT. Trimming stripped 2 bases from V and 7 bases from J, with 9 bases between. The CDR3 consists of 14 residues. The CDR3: CASSEIGGNSPLHF. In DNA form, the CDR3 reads TGTGCCAGCAGTGAAATTGGAGGGAATTCACCCCTCCACTTT.

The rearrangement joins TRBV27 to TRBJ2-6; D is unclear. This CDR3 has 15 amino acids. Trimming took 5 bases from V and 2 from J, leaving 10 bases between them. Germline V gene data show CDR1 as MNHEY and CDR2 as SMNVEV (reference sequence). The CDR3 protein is CASSRYDTGANVLTF. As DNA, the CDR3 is TGTGCCAGCAGTCGCTACGATACTGGGGCCAACGTCCTGACTTTC.

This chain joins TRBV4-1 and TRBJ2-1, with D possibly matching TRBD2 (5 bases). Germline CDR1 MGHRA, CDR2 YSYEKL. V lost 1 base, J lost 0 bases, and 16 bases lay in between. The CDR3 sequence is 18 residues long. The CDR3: CASSQGHTSLISYNEQFF. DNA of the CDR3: TGCGCCAGCAGCCAAGGCCATACTAGTCTCATCTCCTACAATGAGCAGTTCTTC.

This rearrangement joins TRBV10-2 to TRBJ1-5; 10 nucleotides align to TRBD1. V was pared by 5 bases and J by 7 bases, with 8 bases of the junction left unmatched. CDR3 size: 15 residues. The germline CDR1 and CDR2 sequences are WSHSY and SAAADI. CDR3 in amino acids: CASSSTGGVGQPQHF. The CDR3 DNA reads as TGCGCCAGCAGTTCGACAGGGGGCGTTGGACAGCCCCAGCATTTT.

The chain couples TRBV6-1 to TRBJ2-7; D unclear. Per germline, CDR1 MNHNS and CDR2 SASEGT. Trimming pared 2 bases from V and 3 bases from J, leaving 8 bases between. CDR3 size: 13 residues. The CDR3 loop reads CASSEQSSYEQYF. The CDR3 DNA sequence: TGTGCCAGCAGTGAACAGTCAAGCTACGAGCAGTACTTC.